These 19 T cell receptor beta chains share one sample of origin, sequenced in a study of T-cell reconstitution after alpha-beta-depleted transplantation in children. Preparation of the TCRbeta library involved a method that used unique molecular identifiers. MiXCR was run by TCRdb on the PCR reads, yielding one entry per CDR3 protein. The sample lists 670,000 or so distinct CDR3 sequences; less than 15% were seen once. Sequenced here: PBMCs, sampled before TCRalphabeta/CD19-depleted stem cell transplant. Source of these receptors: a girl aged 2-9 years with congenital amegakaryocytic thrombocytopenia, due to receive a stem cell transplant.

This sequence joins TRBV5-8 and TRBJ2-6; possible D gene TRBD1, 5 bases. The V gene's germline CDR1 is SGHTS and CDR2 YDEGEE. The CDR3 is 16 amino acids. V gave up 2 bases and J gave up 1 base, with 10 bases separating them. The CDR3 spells CASSFQGGSGANVLTF. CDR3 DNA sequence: TGTGCCAGCAGCTTTCAGGGTGGTTCTGGGGCCAACGTCCTGACTTTC. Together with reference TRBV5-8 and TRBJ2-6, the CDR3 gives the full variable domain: EAGVTQSPTHLIKTRGQQATLRCSPISGHTSVYWYQQALGLGLQFLLWYDEGEERNRGNFPPRFSGRQFPNYSSELNVNALELEDSALYLCASSFQGGSGANVLTFGAGSRLTVL.

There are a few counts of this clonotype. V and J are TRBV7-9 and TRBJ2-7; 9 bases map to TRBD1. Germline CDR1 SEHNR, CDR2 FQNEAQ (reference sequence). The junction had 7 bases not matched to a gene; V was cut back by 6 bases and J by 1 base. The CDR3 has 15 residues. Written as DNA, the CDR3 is TGTGCCAGCAGTCGGGGACAGGGATCATCCTACGAGCAGTACTTC. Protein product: CASSRGQGSSYEQYF.

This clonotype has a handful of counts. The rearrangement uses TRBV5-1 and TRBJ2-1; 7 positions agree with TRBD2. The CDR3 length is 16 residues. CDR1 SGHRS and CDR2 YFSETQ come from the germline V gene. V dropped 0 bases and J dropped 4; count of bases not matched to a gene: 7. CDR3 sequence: CASSLEASGKYNEQFF. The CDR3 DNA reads TGCGCCAGCAGCTTGGAGGCCAGCGGGAAATACAATGAGCAGTTCTTC. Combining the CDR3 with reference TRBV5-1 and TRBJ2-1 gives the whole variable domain KAGVTQTPRYLIKTRGQQVTLSCSPISGHRSVSWYQQTPGQGLQFLFEYFSETQRNKGNFPGRFSGRQFSNSRSEMNVSTLELGDSALYLCASSLEASGKYNEQFFGPGTRLTVL.

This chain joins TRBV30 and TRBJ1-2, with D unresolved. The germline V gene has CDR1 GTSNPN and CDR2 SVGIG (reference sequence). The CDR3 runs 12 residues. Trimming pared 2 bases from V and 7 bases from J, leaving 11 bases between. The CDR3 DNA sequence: TGTGCCTGGAGTCCCCGGGAGGTTGGCTACACCTTC. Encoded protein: CAWSPREVGYTF. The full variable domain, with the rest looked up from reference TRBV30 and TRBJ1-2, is SQTIHQWPATLVQPVGSPLSLECTVEGTSNPNLYWYRQAAGRGLQLLFYSVGIGQISSEVPQNLSASRPQDRQFILSSKKLLLSDSGFYLCAWSPREVGYTFGSGTRLTVV.

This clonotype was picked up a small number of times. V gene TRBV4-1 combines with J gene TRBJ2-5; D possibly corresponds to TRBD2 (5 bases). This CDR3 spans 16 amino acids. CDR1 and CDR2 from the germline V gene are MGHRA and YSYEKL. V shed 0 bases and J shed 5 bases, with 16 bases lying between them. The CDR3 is CASSQDGENRRETQYF. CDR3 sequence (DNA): TGCGCCAGCAGCCAAGACGGGGAGAATCGGAGGGAGACCCAGTACTTC.

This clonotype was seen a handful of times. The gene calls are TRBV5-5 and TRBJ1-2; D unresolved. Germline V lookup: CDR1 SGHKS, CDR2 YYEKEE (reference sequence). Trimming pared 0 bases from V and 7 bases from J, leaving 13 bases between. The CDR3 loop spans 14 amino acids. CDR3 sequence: CASSLVLLSGGYTF. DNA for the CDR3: TGTGCCAGCAGCTTGGTTTTGTTGTCGGGTGGCTACACCTTC. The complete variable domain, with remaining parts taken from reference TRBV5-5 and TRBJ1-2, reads DAGVTQSPTHLIKTRGQQVTLRCSPISGHKSVSWYQQVLGQGPQFIFQYYEKEERGRGNFPDRFSARQFPNYSSELNVNALLLGDSALYLCASSLVLLSGGYTFGSGTRLTVV.

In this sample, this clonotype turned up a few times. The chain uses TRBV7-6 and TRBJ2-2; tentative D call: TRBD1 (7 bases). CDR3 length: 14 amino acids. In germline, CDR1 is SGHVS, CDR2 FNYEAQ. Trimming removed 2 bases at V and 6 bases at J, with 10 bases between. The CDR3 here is CASSLSGGPGELFF. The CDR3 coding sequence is TGTGCCAGCAGCTTATCAGGGGGGCCCGGGGAGCTGTTTTTT.

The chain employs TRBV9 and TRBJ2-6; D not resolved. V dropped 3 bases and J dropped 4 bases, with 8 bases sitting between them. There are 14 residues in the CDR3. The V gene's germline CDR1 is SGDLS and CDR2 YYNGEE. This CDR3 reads CASSAVFGANVLTF. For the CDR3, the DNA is TGTGCCAGCAGCGCCGTATTCGGGGCCAACGTCCTGACTTTC.

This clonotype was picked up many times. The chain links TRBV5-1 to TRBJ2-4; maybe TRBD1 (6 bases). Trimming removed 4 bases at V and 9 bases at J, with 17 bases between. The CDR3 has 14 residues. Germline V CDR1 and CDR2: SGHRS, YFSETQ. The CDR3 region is CASSPDSTKGIQYF. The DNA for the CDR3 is TGCGCCAGCAGCCCGGACAGTACCAAAGGCATTCAGTACTTC. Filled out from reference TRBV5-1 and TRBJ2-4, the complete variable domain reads KAGVTQTPRYLIKTRGQQVTLSCSPISGHRSVSWYQQTPGQGLQFLFEYFSETQRNKGNFPGRFSGRQFSNSRSEMNVSTLELGDSALYLCASSPDSTKGIQYFGAGTRLSVL.

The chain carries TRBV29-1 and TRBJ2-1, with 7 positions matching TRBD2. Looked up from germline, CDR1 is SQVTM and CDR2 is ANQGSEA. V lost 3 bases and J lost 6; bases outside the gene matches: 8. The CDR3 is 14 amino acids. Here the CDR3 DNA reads TGCAGCGTTGAGAGGGAGGGAAAATTCAATGAGCAGTTCTTC. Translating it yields CSVEREGKFNEQFF.

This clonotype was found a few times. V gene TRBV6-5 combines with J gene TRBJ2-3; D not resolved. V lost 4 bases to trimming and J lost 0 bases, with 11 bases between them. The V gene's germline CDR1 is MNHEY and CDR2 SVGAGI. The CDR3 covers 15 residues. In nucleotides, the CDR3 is TGTGCCAGCAGTTTGGCTATAGGAAGCACAGATACGCAGTATTTT. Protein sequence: CASSLAIGSTDTQYF.

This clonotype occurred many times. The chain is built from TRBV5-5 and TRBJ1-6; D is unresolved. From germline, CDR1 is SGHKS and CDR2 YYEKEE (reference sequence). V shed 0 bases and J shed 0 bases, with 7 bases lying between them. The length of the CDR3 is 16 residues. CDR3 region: CASSLAVSSYNSPLHF. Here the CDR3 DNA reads TGTGCCAGCAGCTTGGCGGTTAGCTCCTATAATTCACCCCTCCACTTT.

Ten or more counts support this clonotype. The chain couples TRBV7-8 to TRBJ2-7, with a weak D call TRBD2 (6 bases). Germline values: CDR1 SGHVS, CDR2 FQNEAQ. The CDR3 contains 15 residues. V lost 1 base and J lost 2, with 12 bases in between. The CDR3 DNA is TGTGCCAGCAGCTTAGTAACAGGAGGGACCTACGAGCAGTACTTC. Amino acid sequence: CASSLVTGGTYEQYF.

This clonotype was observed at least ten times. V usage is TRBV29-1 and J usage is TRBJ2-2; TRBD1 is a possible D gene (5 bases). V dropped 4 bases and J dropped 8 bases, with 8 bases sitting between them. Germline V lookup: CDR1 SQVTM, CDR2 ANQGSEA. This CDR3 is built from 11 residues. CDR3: CSVVGEGELFF. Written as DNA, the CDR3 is TGCAGCGTTGTAGGGGAAGGGGAGCTGTTTTTT.

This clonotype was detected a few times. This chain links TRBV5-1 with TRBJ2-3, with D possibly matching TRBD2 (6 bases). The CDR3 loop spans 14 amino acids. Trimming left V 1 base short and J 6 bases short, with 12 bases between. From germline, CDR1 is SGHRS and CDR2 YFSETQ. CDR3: CASSLYGSPDTQYF. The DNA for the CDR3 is TGCGCCAGCAGCTTGTACGGGAGTCCCGATACGCAGTATTTT.

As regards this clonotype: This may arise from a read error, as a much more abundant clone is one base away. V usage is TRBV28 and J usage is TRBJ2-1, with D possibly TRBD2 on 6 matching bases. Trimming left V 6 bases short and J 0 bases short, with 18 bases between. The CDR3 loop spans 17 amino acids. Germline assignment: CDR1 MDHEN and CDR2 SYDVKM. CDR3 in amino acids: CASRQTRGIISYNEQFF. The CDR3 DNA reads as TGTGCCAGCAGGCAGACTAGAGGGATTATCTCCTACAATGAGCAGTTCTTC. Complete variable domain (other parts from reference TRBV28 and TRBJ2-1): DVKVTQSSRYLVKRTGEKVFLECVQDMDHENMFWYRQDPGLGLRLIYFSYDVKMKEKGDIPEGYSVSREKKERFSLILESASTNQTSMYLCASRQTRGIISYNEQFFGPGTRLTVL.

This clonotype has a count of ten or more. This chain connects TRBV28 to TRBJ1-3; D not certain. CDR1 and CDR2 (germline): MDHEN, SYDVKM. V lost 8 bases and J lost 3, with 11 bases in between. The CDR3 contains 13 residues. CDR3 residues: CASYISGGNTIYF. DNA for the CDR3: TGTGCCAGCTATATAAGTGGTGGAAACACCATATATTTT.

The CDR3 is CASSPRTVHIPYEQYF. The CDR3 coding sequence is TGTGCCAGCAGCCCCCGGACAGTTCACATACCCTACGAGCAGTACTTC. The J gene is TRBJ2-7, the V gene TRBV6-1; weak D call: TRBD1 (6 bases). Germline assignment: CDR1 MNHNS and CDR2 SASEGT. The germline V and J ends were trimmed by 6 bases and 2 bases, with 20 bases remaining between them. This CDR3 spans 16 amino acids.

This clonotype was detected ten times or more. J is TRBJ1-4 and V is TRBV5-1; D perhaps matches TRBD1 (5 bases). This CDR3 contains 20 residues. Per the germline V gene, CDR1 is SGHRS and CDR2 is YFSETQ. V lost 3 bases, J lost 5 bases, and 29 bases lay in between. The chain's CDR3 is CASSSHRGLIGSTQNEKLFF. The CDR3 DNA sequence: TGCGCCAGCAGCTCCCATAGGGGCCTCATCGGTAGTACCCAGAATGAAAAACTGTTTTTT.